This is a list of T cell receptor beta chains from one sample in a study of beta chain features in type 1 diabetes. Profiling relied on immunoSEQ multiplex PCR, and the TCRdb table lists in-frame clones only, not all of them. The sample holds around 600,000 clones, about an eighth seen once. Sequencing was performed on naive CD4+ T cells from blood. The origin of the receptors is a man aged 25-40 years with type 1 diabetes. Each CDR3 is given with its conserved first and last residue. D genes are given only for firm matches. The listing skips clone size in some rows; elsewhere it reads once, few, many or a size class.

v_call,j_call,d_call,clone_size,cdr3_nt,cdr3_aa
TRBV6-5,TRBJ2-3,.,few,TGTGCCAGCAGTTACTCGATGGCTGTGGGAGATACGCAGTATTTT,CASSYSMAVGDTQYF
TRBV9,TRBJ1-6,.,.,TGTGCCAGCAGCGCACGGGACGTACCTCTCTATAATTCACCCCTCCACTTT,CASSARDVPLYNSPLHF
TRBV4-3,TRBJ1-2,.,.,TGCGCCAGCAGCCAAGATTCAGGGAAACCTAACTATGGCTACACCTTC,CASSQDSGKPNYGYTF
TRBV7-2,TRBJ2-3,TRBD2,few,TGTGCCAGCAGCCCCCAGAGTCTAGCGGGGGTGACGGATACGCAGTATTTT,CASSPQSLAGVTDTQYF
TRBV25-1,TRBJ2-1,.,few,TGTGCCAGCGGGTCGTGGGGGGCAACCTACAATGAGCAGTTCTTC,CASGSWGATYNEQFF
TRBV9,TRBJ2-5,.,few,TGTGCCAGCAGCGTAGACGGGGGTGCACAAGAGACCCAGTACTTC,CASSVDGGAQETQYF
TRBV7-9,TRBJ2-5,.,.,TGTGCCAGCAGCGCAACAGTACAAGAGACCCAGTACTTC,CASSATVQETQYF
TRBV5-4,TRBJ2-7,TRBD1,few,TGTGCCAGCAGCGGACCAGGGGGTTGGGGAAGCGAGCAGTACTTC,CASSGPGGWGSEQYF
TRBV9,TRBJ2-2,.,few,TGTGCCAGCAGCACCCATGAGGGGGTTGGCGGGGAGCTGTTTTTT,CASSTHEGVGGELFF
TRBV7-9,TRBJ1-4,.,few,TGTGCCAGCAGCCCCCCTGGACCGAATGAAAAACTGTTTTTT,CASSPPGPNEKLFF
TRBV4-1,TRBJ2-5,.,.,TGCGCCAGCAGCCAAGATTTAGGGGGGGCTAGTCAAGAGACCCAGTACTTC,CASSQDLGGASQETQYF
TRBV7-9,TRBJ1-5,.,few,TGTGCCAGCAGCTTAGTATCTCAGCCCCAGCATTTT,CASSLVSQPQHF
TRBV11-3,TRBJ1-4,.,.,TGTGCCAGCAGCTTAGAAGGGGCAGTTAATGAAAAACTGTTTTTT,CASSLEGAVNEKLFF
TRBV10-2,TRBJ1-3,.,.,TGCGCCAGCACTGTGCCTAACTCTGGAAACACCATATATTTT,CASTVPNSGNTIYF
TRBV9,TRBJ2-5,.,.,TGTGCCAGCAGCCCGAGAGGGTGGGAGGAGACCCAGTACTTC,CASSPRGWEETQYF
TRBV29-1,TRBJ1-2,.,.,TGCAGCGTTGAGGGCGCGGTCTATGGCTACACCTTC,CSVEGAVYGYTF
TRBV9,TRBJ1-1,.,.,TGTGCCAGCAGCGAGGGCGGAGTTATGAACACTGAAGCTTTCTTT,CASSEGGVMNTEAFF
TRBV5-1,TRBJ1-4,.,few,TGCGCCAGCAGCTTGGATGAGGGTTGGAATGAAAAACTGTTTTTT,CASSLDEGWNEKLFF
TRBV7-2,TRBJ2-3,TRBD1,.,TGTGCCAGCAGCCCTCGGACAGGGGCAGATACGCAGTATTTT,CASSPRTGADTQYF
TRBV7-2,TRBJ2-5,.,few,TGTGCCAGCAGCGTTGCTGTCGATGGGGAGACCCAGTACTTC,CASSVAVDGETQYF
TRBV2,TRBJ2-1,TRBD2,.,TGTGCCAGCAGTGAATTCGGGACTAGCGAGACGGAGCAGTTCTTC,CASSEFGTSETEQFF
TRBV5-8,TRBJ2-4,.,few,TGTGCCAGCAGCTTGGTACGGATTCTCAAAAACATTCAGTACTTC,CASSLVRILKNIQYF
TRBV7-2,TRBJ2-1,.,.,TGTGCCAGCCACTTGGCCGGGAGTGCCTACAATGAGCAGTTCTTC,CASHLAGSAYNEQFF
TRBV9,TRBJ2-5,TRBD1,.,TGTGCCAGCAGCCTTGGGACAGTTCAAGAGACCCAGTACTTC,CASSLGTVQETQYF
TRBV7-2,TRBJ2-3,.,.,TGTGCCAGCAGCAAGAGGACCGAAGATACGCAGTATTTT,CASSKRTEDTQYF
TRBV2,TRBJ2-1,TRBD1,.,TGTGCCACCTCTGAGGACAGGCGCAATGAGCAGTTCTTC,CATSEDRRNEQFF
TRBV11-2,TRBJ2-7,.,.,TGTGCCAGCAGCTTAGATCGCGGGGCCGAGCAGTACTTC,CASSLDRGAEQYF
TRBV28,TRBJ2-5,.,few,TGTGCCAGCAGTTTATTGGACGGGGACCAAGAGACCCAGTACTTC,CASSLLDGDQETQYF
TRBV28,TRBJ1-5,TRBD1,many,TGTGCCAGCAGCATTGGACAGGGACGGCAGCCCCAGCATTTT,CASSIGQGRQPQHF
TRBV25-1,TRBJ1-1,TRBD1,.,TGTGCCAGCAGTGAAGGGACAGGGAGTAACACTGAAGCTTTCTTT,CASSEGTGSNTEAFF
TRBV7-9,TRBJ2-3,.,few,TGTGCCAGCAGCTCCGGACGGATCCTCACAGATACGCAGTATTTT,CASSSGRILTDTQYF
TRBV6-5,TRBJ1-2,TRBD1,.,TGTGCCAGCAGACTTGGACAGGCACTGCGGGGCTACACCTTC,CASRLGQALRGYTF
TRBV29-1,TRBJ1-5,.,few,TGCAGCGTTGTTTCCGCGATGGGACAGCCCCAGCATTTT,CSVVSAMGQPQHF
TRBV18,TRBJ2-3,.,.,TGTGCCAGCTCACCGCTGGGGGAGAGGACAGATACGCAGTATTTT,CASSPLGERTDTQYF
TRBV7-9,TRBJ1-2,.,.,TGTGCCAGCAGCTTAGAAGTTCTCTATGGCTACACCTTC,CASSLEVLYGYTF
TRBV4-3,TRBJ2-1,TRBD2,.,TGCGCCAGCAGCCAAGATAAGAGCGGGGGGGCCGCCTACAATGAGCAGTTCTTC,CASSQDKSGGAAYNEQFF
TRBV2,TRBJ1-2,.,few,TGTGCCAGCAGCCCCAGACCGTATGGCTACACCTTC,CASSPRPYGYTF
TRBV7-2,TRBJ1-5,.,.,TGTGCCAGCAAACGAGGGGATCAGCCCCAGCATTTT,CASKRGDQPQHF
TRBV28,TRBJ2-3,TRBD2,few,TGTGCCAGCACCACGGGTGTTGCGGGGGCAGATACGCAGTATTTT,CASTTGVAGADTQYF
TRBV14,TRBJ2-5,.,.,TGTGCCAGCAGCCGCTCTGAGGGAACGGGAGAGACCCAGTACTTC,CASSRSEGTGETQYF
TRBV9,TRBJ2-3,.,few,TGTGCCAGCAGCGTAGAGGGGAAAGATACGCAGTATTTT,CASSVEGKDTQYF
TRBV30,TRBJ2-2,.,.,TGTGCCTGGAAGGTCAAGAACACCGGGGAGCTGTTTTTT,CAWKVKNTGELFF
TRBV11-3,TRBJ1-6,.,.,TGTGCCAGCAGCTTAAACGGACCGGCAAGCAATTCACCCCTCCACTTT,CASSLNGPASNSPLHF
TRBV7-9,TRBJ2-3,TRBD1,few,TGTGCCAGCAGCGTAGTGGACAGGGGGACAGATACGCAGTATTTT,CASSVVDRGTDTQYF
TRBV4-3,TRBJ2-7,.,.,TGCGCCAGCAGCCAAGTTATCCCCCGCGGCTTGGGGGCAGAGTCTTACGAGCAGTACTTC,CASSQVIPRGLGAESYEQYF
TRBV10-3,TRBJ2-5,.,few,TGTGCCATCAGTTTGACGGACCAAGAGACCCAGTACTTC,CAISLTDQETQYF